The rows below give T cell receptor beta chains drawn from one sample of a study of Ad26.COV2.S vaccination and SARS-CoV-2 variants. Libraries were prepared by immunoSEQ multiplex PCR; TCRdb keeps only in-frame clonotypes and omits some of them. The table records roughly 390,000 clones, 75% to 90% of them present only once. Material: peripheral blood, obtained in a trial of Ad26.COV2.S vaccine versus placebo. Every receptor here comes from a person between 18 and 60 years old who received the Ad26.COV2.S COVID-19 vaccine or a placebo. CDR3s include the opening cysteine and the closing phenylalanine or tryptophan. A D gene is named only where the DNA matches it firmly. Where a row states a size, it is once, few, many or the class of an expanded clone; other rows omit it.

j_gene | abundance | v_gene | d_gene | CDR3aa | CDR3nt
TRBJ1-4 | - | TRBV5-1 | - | CASRGGTNEKLFF | TGCGCCAGCAGAGGTGGGACTAATGAAAAACTGTTTTTT
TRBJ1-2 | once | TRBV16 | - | CASSQSRREGEGYTF | TGTGCCAGCAGCCAATCGAGAAGGGAGGGTGAAGGCTACACCTTC
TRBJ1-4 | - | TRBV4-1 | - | CASSPLLATNEKLFF | TGCGCCAGCAGCCCTCTCTTAGCAACTAATGAAAAACTGTTTTTT
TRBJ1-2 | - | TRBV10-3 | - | CAISAPGKTGGYTF | TGTGCCATCAGTGCCCCCGGGAAAACTGGCGGCTACACCTTC
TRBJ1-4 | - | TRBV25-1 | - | CASSEWGRIATNEKLFF | TGTGCCAGCAGTGAATGGGGGCGGATTGCAACTAATGAAAAACTGTTTTTT
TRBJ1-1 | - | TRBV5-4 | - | CASSQGLEAFF | TGTGCCAGCAGCCAGGGACTAGAAGCTTTCTTT
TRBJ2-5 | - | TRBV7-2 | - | CASSRGTLYQETQYF | TGTGCCAGCAGCCGGGGGACCTTGTACCAAGAGACCCAGTACTTC
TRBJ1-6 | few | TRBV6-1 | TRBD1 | CASSGGRGTGDSPLHF | TGTGCCAGCAGTGGGGGCCGTGGGACAGGGGATTCACCCCTCCACTTT
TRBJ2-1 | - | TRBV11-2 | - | CASAFSGNNEQFF | TGTGCCAGCGCGTTTTCGGGGAACAATGAGCAGTTCTTC
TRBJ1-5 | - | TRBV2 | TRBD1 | CASSSGQVQPQHF | TGTGCCAGCAGTAGCGGACAGGTCCAGCCCCAGCATTTT
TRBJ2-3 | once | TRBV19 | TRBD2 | CASRIPGTREDTQYF | TGTGCCAGTAGAATCCCAGGGACTAGAGAAGATACGCAGTATTTT
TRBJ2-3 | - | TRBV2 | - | CASDLYRSTDTQYF | TGTGCCAGCGACCTTTACAGGAGCACAGATACGCAGTATTTT
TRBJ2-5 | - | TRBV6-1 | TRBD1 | CASRTGPETQYF | TGTGCCAGCAGGACAGGGCCTGAGACCCAGTACTTC
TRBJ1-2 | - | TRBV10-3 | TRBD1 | CAIGGQGLSGYTF | TGTGCCATCGGGGGACAGGGCCTAAGTGGCTACACCTTC
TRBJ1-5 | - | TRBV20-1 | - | CSASEGTNQPQHF | TGCAGTGCTAGTGAAGGGACCAATCAGCCCCAGCATTTT
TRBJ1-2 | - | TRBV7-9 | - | CASSLDGYTF | TGTGCCAGCAGCTTAGATGGCTACACCTTC
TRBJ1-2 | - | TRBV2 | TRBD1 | CASSETGYYGYTF | TGTGCCAGCAGTGAGACAGGGTACTATGGCTACACCTTC
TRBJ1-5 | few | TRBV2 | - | CASSEEGNQPQHF | TGTGCCAGCAGTGAAGAGGGCAATCAGCCCCAGCATTTT
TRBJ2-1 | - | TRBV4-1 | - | CASSQGLVAKFF | TGCGCCAGCAGCCAAGGGTTGGTAGCGAAGTTCTTC
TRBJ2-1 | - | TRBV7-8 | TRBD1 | CASSMGTGGNNEQFF | TGTGCCAGCAGCATGGGGACAGGGGGGAACAATGAGCAGTTCTTC
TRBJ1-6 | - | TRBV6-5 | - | CASSPFPGADSPLHF | TGTGCCAGCAGTCCCTTCCCAGGGGCCGATTCACCCCTCCACTTT
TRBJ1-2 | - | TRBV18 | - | CASSPLSFTPDGYTF | TGTGCCAGCTCACCGCTCTCTTTCACACCCGACGGCTACACCTTC
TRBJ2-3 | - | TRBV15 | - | CATSRDTDTQYF | TGTGCCACCAGCAGAGACACAGATACGCAGTATTTT
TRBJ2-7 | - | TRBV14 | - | CASSQVPSYEQYF | TGTGCCAGCAGCCAAGTCCCTTCTTACGAGCAGTACTTC
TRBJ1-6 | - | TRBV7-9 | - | CASSLASENSPLHF | TGTGCCAGCAGCTTAGCGTCGGAGAATTCACCCCTCCACTTT
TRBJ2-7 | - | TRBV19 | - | CASRDRQYEQYF | TGTGCCAGTAGGGACAGACAATACGAGCAGTACTTC
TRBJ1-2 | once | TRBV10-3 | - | CATKTGYLGGYTF | TGTGCCACCAAGACAGGTTATCTAGGAGGCTACACCTTC
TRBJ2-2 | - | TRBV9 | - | CASSVGQGRTGELFF | TGTGCCAGCAGCGTAGGCCAGGGAAGGACCGGGGAGCTGTTTTTT
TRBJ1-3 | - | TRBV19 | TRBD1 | CASRDRVAGNTIYF | TGTGCCAGTAGGGACAGGGTGGCTGGAAACACCATATATTTT
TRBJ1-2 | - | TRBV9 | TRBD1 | CASSVAGVRGLDGYTF | TGTGCCAGCAGCGTAGCTGGTGTCAGGGGGCTGGATGGCTACACCTTC
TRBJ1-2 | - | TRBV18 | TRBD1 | CASSPVQGALINYGYTF | TGTGCCAGCTCACCAGTACAGGGGGCCCTTATTAACTATGGCTACACCTTC
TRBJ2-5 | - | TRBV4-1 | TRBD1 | CASSQNTGAGETQYF | TGCGCCAGCAGCCAGAATACAGGGGCGGGAGAGACCCAGTACTTC
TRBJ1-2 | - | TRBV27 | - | CASSLRSSFPGDGYTF | TGTGCCAGCAGTCTAAGATCTAGCTTCCCAGGGGACGGCTACACCTTC
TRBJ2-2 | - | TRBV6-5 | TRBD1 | CASSLGQGETGELFF | TGTGCCAGCAGCCTAGGACAGGGGGAGACCGGGGAGCTGTTTTTT
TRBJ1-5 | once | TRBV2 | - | CASSEQGGTQPQHF | TGTGCCAGCAGTGAACAGGGAGGCACTCAGCCCCAGCATTTT
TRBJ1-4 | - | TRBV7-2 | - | CASSLQGLGEKLFF | TGTGCCAGCAGCTTACAAGGATTGGGGGAAAAACTGTTTTTT
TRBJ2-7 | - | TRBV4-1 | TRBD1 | CASSHPGQGYEQYF | TGCGCCAGCAGCCACCCGGGACAGGGCTACGAGCAGTACTTC
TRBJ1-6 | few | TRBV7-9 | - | CASSLGQNYNSPLHF | TGTGCCAGCAGCTTAGGACAAAACTATAATTCACCCCTCCACTTT
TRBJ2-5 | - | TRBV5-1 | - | CASSLADREETQYF | TGCGCCAGCAGCTTGGCCGATAGGGAAGAGACCCAGTACTTC
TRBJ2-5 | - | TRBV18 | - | CASSPSRTQYF | TGTGCCAGCTCACCGAGTAGGACCCAGTACTTC
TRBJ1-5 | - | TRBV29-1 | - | CSVGQARGQPQHF | TGCAGCGTTGGTCAGGCCCGAGGGCAGCCCCAGCATTTT
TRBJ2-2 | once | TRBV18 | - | CASSPTAGELFF | TGTGCCAGCTCACCCACGGCTGGGGAGCTGTTTTTT
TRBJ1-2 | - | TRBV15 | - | CATSRVWGNYGYTF | TGTGCCACCAGCAGAGTTTGGGGTAACTATGGCTACACCTTC
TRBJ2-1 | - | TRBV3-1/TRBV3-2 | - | CASSPSGAFEEQFF | TGTGCCAGCAGCCCCTCCGGAGCCTTCGAGGAGCAGTTCTTC
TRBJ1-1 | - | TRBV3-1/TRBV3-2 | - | CASSPYWGEANTEAFF | TGTGCCAGCAGCCCATACTGGGGGGAGGCGAACACTGAAGCTTTCTTT
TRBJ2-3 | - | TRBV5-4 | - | CASSLNQRGTDTQYF | TGTGCCAGCAGCTTGAATCAGCGGGGCACAGATACGCAGTATTTT
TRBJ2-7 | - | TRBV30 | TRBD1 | CAWRSTGGDEQYF | TGTGCCTGGAGAAGTACAGGGGGCGACGAGCAGTACTTC
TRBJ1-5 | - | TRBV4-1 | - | CASSQPGTGPSQPQHF | TGCGCCAGCAGCCAACCCGGGACCGGACCAAGTCAGCCCCAGCATTTT
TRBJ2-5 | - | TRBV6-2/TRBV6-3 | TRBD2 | CASSLRLARKETQYF | TGTGCCAGCAGTCTCAGACTAGCGAGAAAAGAGACCCAGTACTTC
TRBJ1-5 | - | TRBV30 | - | CAWSPRGYSNQPQHF | TGTGCCTGGAGTCCCCGGGGCTATAGCAATCAGCCCCAGCATTTT
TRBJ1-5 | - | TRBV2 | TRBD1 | CASSRSRTGSNQPQHF | TGTGCCAGCAGTAGGTCTCGGACAGGCAGCAATCAGCCCCAGCATTTT
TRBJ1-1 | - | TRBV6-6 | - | CASSARGQLMNTEAFF | TGTGCCAGCAGTGCCCGAGGACAGCTTATGAACACTGAAGCTTTCTTT
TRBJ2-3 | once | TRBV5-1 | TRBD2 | CASSFTPGGTDTQYF | TGCGCCAGCAGCTTCACGCCGGGGGGGACAGATACGCAGTATTTT
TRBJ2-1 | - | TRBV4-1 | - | CASSLERGLYNEQFF | TGCGCCAGCAGCCTCGAAAGGGGCTTATACAATGAGCAGTTCTTC
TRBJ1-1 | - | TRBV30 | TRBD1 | CAWGDRDEAFF | TGTGCCTGGGGGGACAGGGATGAAGCTTTCTTT
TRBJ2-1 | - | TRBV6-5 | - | CASSYTTNEQFF | TGTGCCAGCAGTTACACAACCAATGAGCAGTTCTTC
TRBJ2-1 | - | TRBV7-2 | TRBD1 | CASSGRDRGRREQFF | TGTGCCAGCAGCGGCCGGGACAGGGGGCGCCGTGAGCAGTTCTTC
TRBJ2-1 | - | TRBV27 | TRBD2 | CASSLRDYLMKGNEQFF | TGTGCCAGCAGTCTCCGGGACTACCTCATGAAGGGGAATGAGCAGTTCTTC
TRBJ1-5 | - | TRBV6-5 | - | CASSFKGELKNQPQHF | TGTGCCAGCAGTTTTAAGGGGGAACTTAAAAATCAGCCCCAGCATTTT
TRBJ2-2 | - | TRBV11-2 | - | CASSRYDAGGTGELFF | TGTGCCAGCAGCCGATATGACGCAGGGGGGACCGGGGAGCTGTTTTTT